Given below is one T cell receptor beta chain in context. The age range of participants was 18 to 89 years, with residence in about 25 US areas. Participant-reported clinical history was the basis for cohort assignment. CDR3 length equals 13 residues. CDR1 is SEHNR, CDR2 FQNEAQ, per germline (reference sequence). The germline V and J ends were trimmed by 1 base and 7 bases, with 11 bases remaining between them. This entry comes from a study of blood T cell repertoires in COVID-19. At the level of the study: The study drew acute and convalescent COVID-19 samples from the United States, Italy and Spain. T cells, B-cell-depleted T cells, or PBMCs provided the cDNA or gDNA that served as material.

The method was immunoSEQ multiplex PCR; TCRdb's version includes in-frame clones alone and lacks a portion of them. The data show approximately 160,000 clones, roughly 80% seen once. Sequences were obtained from PBMCs or T cells enriched from blood (not recorded which). The genes are TRBV7-9 and TRBJ2-7; a weak D match, TRBD2 (5 bases). This TCR was recovered from a man aged 50 to 60 who had recovered from COVID-19. This CDR3 is CASSLGGGLEQYF. DNA of the CDR3: TGTGCCAGCAGCTTAGGAGGCGGGTTAGAGCAGTACTTC.